This is a list of T cell receptor beta chains from one sample in a study of cytomegalovirus exposure and HLA in healthy donors. Libraries were prepared by immunoSEQ multiplex PCR; TCRdb keeps only in-frame clonotypes and omits some of them. Seen here are 95,000 to 150,000 clones, around 85% observed once, and the top ten hold 2.1%. Sequenced input: PBMCs. The receptors originated from a man younger than 45 in good health and CMV-seronegative. Each CDR3 is given with its conserved first and last residue. The D gene is left open where the match is weak. Expanded clones get a size class; other rows say once, few or many, or leave the size out.

j_call d_call v_call clone_size cdr3_aa cdr3_nt
TRBJ1-5 NA TRBV6-5 NA CASSTGNQPQHF TGTGCCAGCAGTACAGGGAATCAGCCCCAGCATTTT
TRBJ2-3 NA TRBV5-1 NA CASSLGQITDTQYF TGCGCCAGCAGCCTTGGACAGATCACAGATACGCAGTATTTT
TRBJ1-1 NA TRBV29-1 NA CSVEGLIARNTEAFF TGCAGCGTTGAGGGACTGATCGCCAGGAACACTGAAGCTTTCTTT
TRBJ2-5 TRBD2 TRBV5-4 NA CASSPHSGGAGETQYF TGTGCCAGCAGCCCCCATAGCGGGGGGGCTGGGGAGACCCAGTACTTC
TRBJ2-1 TRBD1 TRBV27 NA CASSLYDRGVGNEQFF TGTGCCAGCAGTTTATATGACAGGGGAGTCGGCAATGAGCAGTTCTTC
TRBJ2-1 TRBD1 TRBV28 NA CASLLPGQGRNEQFF TGTGCCAGCCTTCTTCCCGGACAGGGAAGGAATGAGCAGTTCTTC
TRBJ2-5 NA TRBV7-2 NA CASSLFRWGPNQETQYF TGTGCCAGCAGCTTATTTAGGTGGGGCCCCAACCAAGAGACCCAGTACTTC
TRBJ2-7 NA TRBV4-2 NA CASSQGQGKALYEQYF TGTGCCAGCAGCCAAGGGCAGGGAAAGGCTCTTTACGAGCAGTACTTC
TRBJ2-5 TRBD2 TRBV7-9 NA CASSLAGGTSLGETQYF TGTGCCAGCAGCTTAGCGGGGGGGACTAGCCTCGGAGAGACCCAGTACTTC
TRBJ2-7 TRBD1 TRBV5-6 NA CASSLAGQSYEQYF TGTGCCAGCAGCTTGGCGGGACAGTCCTACGAGCAGTACTTC
TRBJ2-4 TRBD1 TRBV19 once CASSTRDRVAKNIQYF TGTGCCAGTAGTACTCGGGACAGAGTAGCCAAAAACATTCAGTACTTC
TRBJ2-2 TRBD2 TRBV9 once CASSRGGGTGELFF TGTGCCAGCAGCCGCGGGGGGGGAACCGGGGAGCTGTTTTTT
TRBJ1-2 NA TRBV27 NA CASSSTALPDTNYGYTF TGTGCCAGCAGTTCCACAGCCCTACCCGATACTAACTATGGCTACACCTTC
TRBJ2-3 TRBD1 TRBV14 NA CASTLLETGDTDTQYF TGTGCCAGCACCCTCCTGGAGACAGGGGACACAGATACGCAGTATTTT
TRBJ2-2 TRBD1 TRBV2 NA CASSEFRTGTSNTGELFF TGTGCCAGCAGTGAATTTCGGACAGGCACCTCGAACACCGGGGAGCTGTTTTTT
TRBJ2-3 TRBD2 TRBV29-1 NA CSLSGGGSTDTQYF TGCAGCCTTTCGGGAGGTGGGTCCACAGATACGCAGTATTTT
TRBJ2-7 TRBD2 TRBV29-1 NA CSATSGGSYEQYF TGCAGCGCGACTAGCGGGGGGTCGTACGAGCAGTACTTC
TRBJ2-7 NA TRBV2 NA CASSERSTYEQYF TGTGCCAGCAGTGAGCGGTCTACCTACGAGCAGTACTTC
TRBJ2-7 NA TRBV19 NA CASSMTVGAYEQYF TGTGCCAGTAGTATGACCGTGGGAGCCTACGAGCAGTACTTC
TRBJ2-3 NA TRBV10-3 NA CAISEWGDGTDTQYF TGTGCCATCAGTGAATGGGGGGATGGCACAGATACGCAGTATTTT
TRBJ1-6 NA TRBV5-6 NA CASSRFDSSNNSPLHF TGTGCCAGCAGCCGTTTCGACAGCTCTAATAATTCACCTCTCCACTTT
TRBJ2-1 TRBD2 TRBV28 NA CASSRPPLAGGLGEQFF TGTGCCAGCTCCCGTCCCCCACTAGCGGGGGGGCTTGGTGAGCAGTTCTTC
TRBJ2-7 NA TRBV11-2 NA CASSLDLIWSLPLGEQYF TGTGCCAGCAGCTTAGATCTAATTTGGAGCCTCCCACTGGGCGAGCAGTACTTC
TRBJ2-1 TRBD2 TRBV5-1 NA CASSTERGATYNEQFF TGCGCCAGCAGCACAGAGCGGGGGGCGACCTACAATGAGCAGTTCTTC
TRBJ2-5 TRBD2 TRBV2 NA CASSRTSGGARETQYF TGTGCCAGCAGCCGGACTAGCGGGGGGGCGCGGGAGACCCAGTACTTC
TRBJ2-7 NA TRBV2 NA CASTQRRDGEQYF TGTGCCAGCACCCAGCGGAGGGATGGGGAGCAGTACTTC
TRBJ2-7 NA TRBV7-9 once CASSPARAGEAYEQYF TGTGCCAGCAGCCCCGCGAGGGCTGGGGAGGCCTACGAGCAGTACTTC
TRBJ1-3 NA TRBV19 NA CASSIRAGRSGNTIYF TGTGCCAGTAGTATACGGGCGGGCAGGTCTGGAAACACCATATATTTT
TRBJ2-3 NA TRBV5-1 NA CASSLGVARGSTDTQYF TGCGCCAGCAGCTTGGGAGTGGCCCGGGGGAGCACAGATACGCAGTATTTT
TRBJ2-1 NA TRBV5-1 NA CASSWRAGEQFF TGCGCCAGCAGCTGGAGGGCGGGAGAGCAGTTCTTC
TRBJ1-1 NA TRBV19 NA CASSTQGLKNTEAFF TGTGCCAGTAGTACCCAGGGATTAAAGAACACTGAAGCTTTCTTT
TRBJ2-3 TRBD1 TRBV5-4 NA CASSPGQGARTDTQYF TGTGCCAGCAGCCCTGGACAGGGGGCGCGGACAGATACGCAGTATTTT
TRBJ2-3 NA TRBV5-1 NA CASSLAYGQRDTQYF TGCGCCAGCAGCTTGGCCTACGGACAGAGAGATACGCAGTATTTT
TRBJ2-2 NA TRBV7-9 NA CASSQGNLQLFF TGTGCCAGCAGCCAGGGCAACTTACAGCTGTTTTTT
TRBJ1-6 TRBD1 TRBV2 NA CASSGKGTGNNSPLHF TGTGCCAGCAGTGGGAAAGGGACAGGGAATAATTCACCCCTCCACTTT
TRBJ2-5 NA TRBV6-5 NA CASSSVLQAETQYF TGTGCCAGCAGTTCAGTCCTACAAGCGGAGACCCAGTACTTC